The clone carrying this T cell receptor (beta chain) has a handful of counts. Cohort placement rested on clinical history that participants reported themselves. The CDR3 is made up of 17 amino acids. V lost 5 bases and J lost 1, with 20 bases in between. Germline CDR1 is MNHEY and CDR2 is SMNVEV (reference sequence). The sample belongs to a study of blood T cell repertoires in COVID-19. For the study at large: Nucleic acid was either cDNA or gDNA, and it came from T cells, B-cell-depleted T cells, or PBMCs.

Original processing notes: How many nucleated cells were present was estimated from reference gene primer amplification. The method was immunoSEQ multiplex PCR; TCRdb's version includes in-frame clones alone and lacks a portion of them. The DNA gave D and trimming, while V, J and clone size come from that table. The table includes 150,000 to 200,000 clones, more than 75% detected once. The chain combines TRBV27 with TRBJ1-1; tentative D call: TRBD1 (6 bases). Sequences were obtained from PBMCs or T cells enriched from blood (not recorded which). The origin of this receptor is a man aged 60 to 75 who had been exposed to COVID-19. CDR3 nucleotides: TGTGCCAGCAGTAAGGGGGGGCGCGAGGGAAGGAACACTGAAGCTTTCTTT. This encodes CASSKGGREGRNTEAFF.